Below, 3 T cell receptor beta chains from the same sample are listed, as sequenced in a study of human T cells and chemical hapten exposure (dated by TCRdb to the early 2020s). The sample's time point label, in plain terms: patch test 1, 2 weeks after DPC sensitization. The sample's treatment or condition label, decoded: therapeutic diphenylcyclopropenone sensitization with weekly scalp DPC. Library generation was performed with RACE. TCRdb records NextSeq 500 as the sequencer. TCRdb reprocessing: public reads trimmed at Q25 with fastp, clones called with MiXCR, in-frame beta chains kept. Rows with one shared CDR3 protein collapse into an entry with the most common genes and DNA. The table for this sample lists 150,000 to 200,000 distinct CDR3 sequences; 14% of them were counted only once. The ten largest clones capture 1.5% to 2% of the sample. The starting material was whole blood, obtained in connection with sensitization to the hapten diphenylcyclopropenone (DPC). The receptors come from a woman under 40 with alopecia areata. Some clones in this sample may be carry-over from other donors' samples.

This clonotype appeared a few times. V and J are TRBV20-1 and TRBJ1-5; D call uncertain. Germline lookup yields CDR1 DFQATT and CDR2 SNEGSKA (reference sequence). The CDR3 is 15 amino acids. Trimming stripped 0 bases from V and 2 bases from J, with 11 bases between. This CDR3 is CSARDSGFGNQPQHF. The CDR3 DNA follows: TGCAGTGCTAGAGATTCGGGATTCGGCAATCAGCCCCAGCATTTT.

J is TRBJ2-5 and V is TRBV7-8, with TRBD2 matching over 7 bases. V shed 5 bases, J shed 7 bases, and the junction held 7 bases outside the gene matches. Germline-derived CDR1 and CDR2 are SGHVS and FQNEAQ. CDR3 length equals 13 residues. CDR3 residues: CASSPRSGGTQYF. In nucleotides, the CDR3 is TGTGCCAGCAGCCCCCGATCGGGGGGGACCCAGTACTTC.

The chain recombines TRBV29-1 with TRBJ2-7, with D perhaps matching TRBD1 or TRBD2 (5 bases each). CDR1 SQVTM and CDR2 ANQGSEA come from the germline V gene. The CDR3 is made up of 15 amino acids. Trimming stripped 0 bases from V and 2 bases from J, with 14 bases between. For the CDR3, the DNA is TGCAGCGTTGAAGACCCCGGGACCGGGCCCTACGAGCAGTACTTC. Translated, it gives CSVEDPGTGPYEQYF.